Many counts were recorded for the clone carrying this T cell receptor (beta chain). The missing CDR3 end, 3 residues past where the read stops, is filled in from the germline J gene. The data were taken from a study of T cell clonality in common variable immunodeficiency. TCRdb's copy holds only in-frame clones and misses some; the assay was immunoSEQ multiplex PCR. The sample contains 55,000 to 65,000 clones, none of them singletons. Germline assignment: CDR1 SEHNR and CDR2 FQNEAQ (reference sequence). The CDR3 has 13 amino acids. The sequenced sample consisted of peripheral blood mononuclear cells. The chain uses TRBV7-9 and TRBJ1-2, with TRBD1 as a possible D gene (6 bases). The receptor was isolated from a person aged 18 to 75 in good health. CDR3 region: CASILGTGTGYTF. The covered CDR3 bases are TGTGCCAGCATACTGGGAACAGGGACGGGC.